Listed here are 31 T cell receptor beta chains from one sample, sequenced in a study of blood T cell repertoires in COVID-19 (dated by TCRdb to 2018 to 2020). The library relied on the immunoSEQ multiplex PCR assay. TCRdb carries this immuneACCESS record with in-frame sequences only. Its versions omit some clonotypes, under half of them owing to an unresolved V gene in the studies checked, with the rest unexplained. The table for this sample lists tens of thousands of clones; about four fifths of them were counted only once. Clones ranked in the top ten supply 3% to 4.5% of the sample. The sequenced sample consisted of PBMCs or T cells enriched from blood (not recorded which). The source of these receptors is a woman between 40 and 55 years old with acute COVID-19.

This rearrangement joins TRBV29-1 to TRBJ1-1; possibly TRBD1 for D (6 bases). Trimming shortened V by 6 bases and J by 6 bases, and 41 bases separated the two germline ends. The CDR3 is 21 amino acids. Germline loops: CDR1 SQVTM, CDR2 ANQGSEA. Here the CDR3 reads CSVVTLPRPGQLSWKPAEAFF. The CDR3 nucleotides read TGCAGCGTCGTGACCCTTCCTAGGCCGGGACAACTGAGCTGGAAACCCGCTGAAGCTTTCTTT.

The chain couples TRBV3-1 (or the pseudogene TRBV3-2) to TRBJ2-5; 12 positions agree with TRBD2. The germline V gene encodes CDR1 LGHDT and CDR2 YNNKEL (reference sequence). V shed 4 bases and J 5 bases; nucleotides not matched to a gene: 5. The CDR3 runs to 15 residues. The CDR3, as DNA: TGTGCCAGCAGCCTCCTAGCGGGGGGGCCGGAGACCCAGTACTTC. Its translation is CASSLLAGGPETQYF.

This rearrangement joins TRBV2 to TRBJ1-5, with 9 bases that match TRBD1. V shed 2 bases, J shed 3 bases, and the junction held 5 bases outside the gene matches. Germline assignment: CDR1 SNHLY and CDR2 FYNNEI. This CDR3 has 16 residues. Here the CDR3 reads CASSEKGQGPNQPQHF. CDR3 nucleotides: TGTGCCAGCAGTGAAAAGGGACAGGGTCCCAATCAGCCCCAGCATTTT.

The rearrangement uses TRBV20-1 and TRBJ1-1, with D maybe TRBD1 (5 bases). Germline V CDR1 and CDR2: DFQATT, SNEGSKA (reference sequence). The CDR3 spans 12 residues. V was shortened by 3 bases and J by 6 bases, with 11 bases between the two germline ends. CDR3 nucleotide sequence: TGCAGTGCTAGTGGGGCCCTCCCTGAAGCTTTCTTT. It is translated as CSASGALPEAFF.

The chain combines TRBV7-8 with TRBJ2-7; D is unclear. V was pared by 5 bases and J by 0 bases, with 14 bases between. This CDR3 spans 15 amino acids. Per the germline V gene, CDR1 is SGHVS and CDR2 is FQNEAQ. In DNA form, the CDR3 reads TGTGCCAGCAGCCTTGAGGCCTGGAGCTCCTACGAGCAGTACTTC. This sequence encodes CASSLEAWSSYEQYF.

The CDR3 DNA reads as TGTGCCAGTGGCAGGGGGGAGTACGAGCAGTACTTC. Translated: CASGRGEYEQYF. The rearrangement uses TRBV19 and TRBJ2-7; D is perhaps TRBD1 (7 bases). The germline V gene encodes CDR1 LNHDA and CDR2 SQIVND (reference sequence). The CDR3 extends over 12 amino acids. V lost 8 bases and J lost 4, with 12 bases in between.

V is TRBV27 and J is TRBJ2-7, with D hard to call. The CDR3 runs to 10 residues. V lost 3 bases to trimming and J lost 6 bases, with 3 bases between them. The V gene's germline CDR1 is MNHEY and CDR2 SMNVEV (reference sequence). DNA for the CDR3: TGTGCCAGCAGTTTTAGCGAGCAGTACGTC. Translation: CASSFSEQYV.

This clone has more than one count but fewer than ten. The DNA of the CDR3 is TGTGCCAGCAGCTTTAGCGCAAGCGGGACGAACACCGGGGAGCTGTTTTTT. It encodes CASSFSASGTNTGELFF. The chain employs TRBV7-9 and TRBJ2-2; the match to TRBD2 covers 7 bases. The ends lost 3 bases at V and 0 bases at J; junction bases unmatched: 7. Germline values: CDR1 SEHNR, CDR2 FQNEAQ (reference sequence). CDR3 length: 17 residues.

The chain recombines TRBV19 with TRBJ1-4; 11 bases are shared with TRBD1. Germline CDR1 is LNHDA and CDR2 is SQIVND (reference sequence). This CDR3 region has 14 residues. V was clipped by 6 bases and J by 10 bases; unmatched bases: 7. The CDR3 loop reads CASSHGTGGRKLFF. CDR3 bases: TGTGCCAGTAGCCACGGGACAGGGGGGCGAAAACTGTTTTTT.

J is TRBJ1-1 and V is TRBV11-2, with 7 bases aligning to TRBD1. The length of the CDR3 is 18 residues. V trimming: 5 bases; J trimming: 4 bases; junction bases outside the gene matches: 19. Germline lookup yields CDR1 SGHAT and CDR2 FQNNGV. The CDR3 DNA follows: TGTGCCAGCAGCCGAGGGACAGCAGGGTGGGATACGAGCACTGAAGCTTTCTTT. Its protein is CASSRGTAGWDTSTEAFF.

V usage is TRBV7-8 and J usage is TRBJ2-5; possibly TRBD1 for D (5 bases). Trimming stripped 5 bases from V and 2 bases from J, with 21 bases between. This CDR3 is 17 amino acids long. Germline CDR1 and CDR2: SGHVS and FQNEAQ. The CDR3 protein is CASSEQSLRQRQETQYF. The CDR3 DNA reads TGTGCCAGCAGCGAACAAAGTCTGAGACAGAGGCAAGAGACCCAGTACTTC.

This sequence joins TRBV28 and TRBJ2-3; 11 positions match TRBD1. The CDR3 covers 15 residues. CDR1 is MDHEN and CDR2 is SYDVKM in the germline V gene. V lost 6 bases, J lost 4 bases, and 6 bases stayed unmatched. The CDR3 is CASSFQGQGADTQYF. The CDR3 region has the DNA TGTGCCAGCAGCTTCCAGGGACAGGGGGCAGATACGCAGTATTTT. The full variable domain, completed using reference TRBV28 and TRBJ2-3, is DVKVTQSSRYLVKRTGEKVFLECVQDMDHENMFWYRQDPGLGLRLIYFSYDVKMKEKGDIPEGYSVSREKKERFSLILESASTNQTSMYLCASSFQGQGADTQYFGPGTRLTVL.

This sequence joins TRBV5-1 and TRBJ1-5, with D hard to call. Germline loops: CDR1 SGHRS, CDR2 YFSETQ. The CDR3 runs 14 residues. V was clipped by 0 bases and J by 1 base, with 5 bases between them. CDR3 amino acids: CASSLGQSNQPQHF. The CDR3 DNA reads TGCGCCAGCAGCTTGGGTCAGAGCAATCAGCCCCAGCATTTT.

This clone turned up a few times. The chain couples TRBV28 to TRBJ2-2; D ambiguous. Germline CDR1 MDHEN, CDR2 SYDVKM. V was clipped by 2 bases and J by 2 bases, with 6 bases between them. The CDR3 sequence is 14 residues long. The CDR3 sequence: CASSLALNTGELFF. CDR3 sequence (DNA): TGTGCCAGCAGTTTAGCTCTAAACACCGGGGAGCTGTTTTTT. Looking up the rest from reference TRBV28 and TRBJ2-2 gives the full variable domain: DVKVTQSSRYLVKRTGEKVFLECVQDMDHENMFWYRQDPGLGLRLIYFSYDVKMKEKGDIPEGYSVSREKKERFSLILESASTNQTSMYLCASSLALNTGELFFGEGSRLTVL.

This clone was seen only a few times. The chain uses TRBV3-1 (or the pseudogene TRBV3-2) and TRBJ2-2, with 8 nucleotides matching TRBD2. CDR3 length: 16 amino acids. After removal of 0 bases from V and 2 bases from J, the junction contained 2 bases not matched to a gene. Germline loops: CDR1 LGHDT, CDR2 YNNKEL (reference sequence). The CDR3 DNA is TGTGCCAGCAGCCAAGAGACTAGCGATAACACCGGGGAGCTGTTTTTT. The encoded protein is CASSQETSDNTGELFF.

The chain carries TRBV5-4 and TRBJ2-7; TRBD1 might be the D (6 bases). The V and J ends lost 4 bases and 7 bases respectively, with 12 bases between them. From germline, CDR1 is SGHNT and CDR2 YYREEE (reference sequence). The CDR3 runs 12 residues. The CDR3 nucleotides are TGTGCCAGCAGCCCCAATAGGGGGGAGCAGTACTTC. Translation: CASSPNRGEQYF.

The V call is TRBV29-1, the J call TRBJ2-1; 7 nucleotides align to TRBD2. V trimming: 6 bases; J trimming: 6 bases; junction bases outside the gene matches: 8. The CDR3 loop spans 13 amino acids. Germline CDR1 SQVTM, CDR2 ANQGSEA. The CDR3 here is CSVGGLGLNEQFF. The CDR3 region has the DNA TGCAGCGTGGGAGGACTAGGTCTCAATGAGCAGTTCTTC.

CDR3 protein: CASSPPGVNEQFF. CDR3 in DNA: TGTGCCAGCAGCCCCCCGGGGGTCAATGAGCAGTTCTTC. The V gene is TRBV4-2, the J gene TRBJ2-1; TRBD2 might be the D (6 bases). Germline loops: CDR1 LGHNA, CDR2 YNFKEQ. This CDR3 is built from 13 residues. The V and J ends lost 4 bases and 6 bases respectively, with 10 bases between them.

For the CDR3, the DNA is TGTGCCAGCAGTCGAACAGGGGCCAATGAGCAGTTCTTC. The encoded protein is CASSRTGANEQFF. This chain joins TRBV28 and TRBJ2-1, with TRBD1 matching 7 bases. Trimming took 5 bases from V and 6 from J; bases not matched to a gene: 4. Per the germline V gene, CDR1 is MDHEN and CDR2 is SYDVKM. This CDR3 is built from 13 residues.

V gene TRBV6-5 combines with J gene TRBJ2-2, with 7 bases matching TRBD1. CDR3 length equals 15 residues. J was trimmed by 7 bases and V by 0 bases; bases with no gene match: 5. Looked up from germline, CDR1 is MNHEY and CDR2 is SVGAGI. CDR3 protein: CASSYSRPGGGELFF. The CDR3 nucleotides are TGTGCCAGCAGTTACTCGAGGCCAGGGGGCGGGGAGCTGTTTTTT.

The chain couples TRBV24-1 to TRBJ2-6; 12 nucleotides match TRBD1. This CDR3 comprises 18 residues. The J segment lost 2 bases and the V segment lost 6 bases, leaving 7 bases of the junction unmatched. Germline V gene sequence: CDR1 KGHDR, CDR2 SFDVKD. The CDR3, as DNA: TGTGCCACCAGTAGCCCCCGGGACAGGGGGCCTGGGGCCAACGTCCTGACTTTC. Encoded protein: CATSSPRDRGPGANVLTF.

The genes are TRBV19 and TRBJ2-3; TRBD2 is a possible D gene (6 bases). This CDR3 has 14 amino acids. From germline, CDR1 is LNHDA and CDR2 SQIVND (reference sequence). The V end was cut by 3 bases, the J end by 4 bases, with 11 bases between. The CDR3 bases are TGTGCCAGTAGTATCCTAGCGAGTGCAGATACGCAGTATTTT. It encodes CASSILASADTQYF.

This rearrangement joins TRBV4-1 to TRBJ2-7; 10 positions agree with TRBD1. Germline V gene data show CDR1 as MGHRA and CDR2 as YSYEKL. V lost 5 bases, J lost 4 bases, and 8 bases stayed unmatched. This CDR3 comprises 15 residues. In DNA, the CDR3 is TGCGCCAGCAGCGGGCCCGGGACAGGGGAGTACGAGCAGTACTTC. Translating it yields CASSGPGTGEYEQYF.

The chain recombines TRBV7-8 with TRBJ1-3, with D perhaps matching TRBD1 (5 bases). Per germline, CDR1 SGHVS and CDR2 FQNEAQ. V was cut by 5 bases and J by 0 bases, with 14 bases left in between. This CDR3 has 16 amino acids. The CDR3, as DNA: TGTGCCAGCAGCCCTAGGGGTAGAGACTCTGGAAACACCATATATTTT. Translated, it gives CASSPRGRDSGNTIYF.

V gene TRBV15 combines with J gene TRBJ2-5; no definite D call. The CDR3 is 13 amino acids. CDR1 is LNHNV and CDR2 is YYDKDF in the germline V gene (reference sequence). Trimming took 2 bases from V and 2 from J, leaving 6 bases between them. The CDR3 spells CATSRRRQETQYF. The CDR3 DNA follows: TGTGCCACCAGCAGAAGGAGACAAGAGACCCAGTACTTC.

The CDR3 DNA reads TGTGCCAGCAGTGAAGCTTACTGGGGGCGGGGGAGCACAGATACGCAGTATTTT. Translation gives CASSEAYWGRGSTDTQYF. The chain couples TRBV6-1 to TRBJ2-3, with a weak D call TRBD2 (7 bases). Trimming cost V 0 bases and J 0 bases, with 16 bases left between them. Germline V gene lookup returns CDR1 MNHNS and CDR2 SASEGT. This CDR3 contains 18 residues.

The chain employs TRBV18 and TRBJ1-1; D gene ambiguous. CDR3 length: 14 amino acids. Per the germline V gene, CDR1 is KGHSH and CDR2 is LQKENI. Deletions cut 3 bases from V and 1 base from J, with 9 bases between. This CDR3 is CASSPFHSNTEAFF. For the CDR3, the DNA is TGTGCCAGCTCACCCTTTCACTCGAACACTGAAGCTTTCTTT.

The chain has TRBV29-1 and TRBJ2-1; TRBD2 might be the D (5 bases). CDR1 is SQVTM, CDR2 ANQGSEA, per germline. The CDR3 contains 14 residues. Trimming stripped 6 bases from V and 0 bases from J, with 12 bases between. The CDR3 is CSVRPADSYNEQFF. Here the CDR3 DNA reads TGCAGCGTGCGTCCAGCGGACTCCTACAATGAGCAGTTCTTC.

The genes are TRBV28 and TRBJ1-4; TRBD1 might be the D (6 bases). Trimming stripped 4 bases from V and 4 bases from J, with 16 bases between. The germline V gene has CDR1 MDHEN and CDR2 SYDVKM. This CDR3 is 16 amino acids long. The CDR3 coding sequence is TGTGCCAGCAGTTCAACTTACAGGGAGAGTAATGAAAAACTGTTTTTT. This encodes CASSSTYRESNEKLFF.

This chain links TRBV2 with TRBJ2-7; D possibly corresponds to TRBD1 (6 bases). Trimming stripped 6 bases from V and 0 bases from J, with 15 bases between. The CDR3 covers 15 residues. The V gene's germline CDR1 is SNHLY and CDR2 FYNNEI. CDR3 in amino acids: CASSLSGHSSYEQYF. CDR3 in DNA: TGTGCCAGCAGCCTGTCGGGACACAGCTCCTACGAGCAGTACTTC.

This clone has more than one count but fewer than ten. The V call is TRBV28, the J call TRBJ1-2; 7 positions agree with TRBD1. Germline-derived CDR1 and CDR2 are MDHEN and SYDVKM. CDR3 length equals 17 residues. The junction had 17 bases not matched to a gene; V was cut back by 3 bases and J by 7 bases. This chain's CDR3 is CASSLYPTQGGRGGYTF. In nucleotides, the CDR3 is TGTGCCAGCAGTTTGTATCCAACCCAGGGGGGCAGGGGTGGCTACACCTTC.